These 30 T cell receptor beta chains were all obtained from the same sample, sequenced in a study of CD8 T cells in ankylosing spondylitis. Study outcomes and limitations: Apparently characteristic of ankylosing spondylitis blood was a TCR beta motif (about 8 highly homologous variants).

Antigens for these TCRs are unknown. TCRdb called the 5' RACE reads again in MiXCR, with one record for every CDR3 protein. Among roughly 700,000 distinct CDR3 sequences listed, around 19% were seen once. The sequenced sample consisted of blood, either unsorted or a sorted T cell fraction (not recorded which). The receptors were gathered from a male donor with ankylosing spondylitis.

V usage is TRBV29-1 and J usage is TRBJ2-2, with TRBD2 matching over 7 bases. Germline trimming cut 5 bases from V and 0 bases from J; bases unmatched to any gene: 0. Germline V CDR1 and CDR2: SQVTM, ANQGSEA. The length of the CDR3 is 13 residues. The CDR3 is CSVSGTNTGELFF. The DNA for the CDR3 is TGCAGCGTTAGCGGGACGAACACCGGGGAGCTGTTTTTT.

The V call is TRBV2, the J call TRBJ1-1; D is possibly TRBD1 (6 bases). The germline V and J ends were trimmed by 6 bases and 0 bases, with 14 bases remaining between them. The CDR3 runs 15 residues. Germline CDR1 is SNHLY and CDR2 is FYNNEI. The CDR3 DNA follows: TGTGCCAGCAGCCGGACAGCAGTGATGAACACTGAAGCTTTCTTT. Protein: CASSRTAVMNTEAFF.

The chain combines TRBV4-1 with TRBJ2-1, with D perhaps TRBD1 (5 bases). Per the germline V gene, CDR1 is MGHRA and CDR2 is YSYEKL. V lost 4 bases and J lost 9, with 13 bases in between. The length of the CDR3 is 13 residues. The CDR3 bases are TGCGCCAGCAGCCCCGGTGTGGGGCTTGAGCAGTTCTTC. Translated, it gives CASSPGVGLEQFF.

This clonotype appeared a few times. The chain is built from TRBV11-2 and TRBJ2-6, with D tentatively TRBD1 (6 bases). The V end lost 1 base, the J end lost 2 bases, and 15 bases lay between the germline ends. The CDR3 loop spans 18 amino acids. Germline CDR1 and CDR2: SGHAT and FQNNGV. The CDR3 coding sequence is TGTGCCAGCAGCTTAGGCGGGTTCAGGGGCACTGGGGCCAACGTCCTGACTTTC. Protein: CASSLGGFRGTGANVLTF.

This clonotype was counted between two and nine times. The V call is TRBV3-1, the J call TRBJ2-3; no clear D. Trimming took off 4 bases at V and 6 bases at J, with 11 bases between the two ends. The CDR3 contains 13 residues. Germline V gives CDR1 LGHDT, CDR2 YNNKEL (reference sequence). CDR3 sequence: CASSPLVADTQYF. CDR3 bases: TGTGCCAGCAGCCCCCTTGTGGCGGATACGCAGTATTTT.

There are a few counts of this clonotype. The V and J genes are TRBV5-1 and TRBJ2-7; 10 bases align to TRBD2. CDR3 length: 18 residues. Germline V gene lookup returns CDR1 SGHRS and CDR2 YFSETQ. The ends lost 3 bases at V and 0 bases at J; junction bases unmatched: 12. The CDR3 spells CASSYSLASGRASYEQYF. DNA for the CDR3: TGCGCCAGCAGCTATTCACTTGCGAGCGGGAGGGCCTCCTACGAGCAGTACTTC.

In its sample, this clonotype was seen a few times. The gene calls are TRBV7-9 and TRBJ2-3, with D unresolved. This CDR3 is 12 amino acids long. In germline, CDR1 is SEHNR, CDR2 FQNEAQ (reference sequence). The V and J ends lost 2 bases and 8 bases respectively, with 8 bases between them. The CDR3 here is CASSLSDGTQYF. DNA for the CDR3: TGTGCCAGCAGCTTATCTGACGGTACGCAGTATTTT. The whole variable domain, remainder taken from reference TRBV7-9 and TRBJ2-3, is DTGVSQNPRHKITKRGQNVTFRCDPISEHNRLYWYRQTLGQGPEFLTYFQNEAQLEKSRLLSDRFSAERPKGSFSTLEIQRTEQGDSAMYLCASSLSDGTQYFGPGTRLTVL.

In its sample, this clonotype was seen many times. The rearrangement uses TRBV5-1 and TRBJ1-6, with TRBD1 matching 7 bases. Germline V gene sequence: CDR1 SGHRS, CDR2 YFSETQ. Trimming cost V 0 bases and J 6 bases; bases outside gene matches: 3. This CDR3 is built from 15 residues. The CDR3 DNA reads as TGCGCCAGCAGCTTGGACAGGGGCGGTAATTCACCCCTCCACTTT. It is translated as CASSLDRGGNSPLHF.

The rearrangement links TRBV19 to TRBJ2-1; a weak D match, TRBD2 (5 bases). The CDR3 is made up of 14 amino acids. CDR1 is LNHDA and CDR2 is SQIVND in the germline V gene (reference sequence). The V and J ends lost 5 bases and 3 bases respectively, with 11 bases between them. This CDR3 reads CASSRFRGYNEQFF. In nucleotides, the CDR3 is TGTGCCAGTAGTCGTTTTCGGGGCTACAATGAGCAGTTCTTC.

V is TRBV12-3 or TRBV12-4 and J is TRBJ1-5, with D tentatively TRBD1 (5 bases). The V end was cut by 1 base, the J end by 5 bases, with 9 bases between. This CDR3 comprises 14 residues. The chain's CDR3 is CASSLGGSHQPQHF. In nucleotides, the CDR3 is TGTGCCAGCAGTTTAGGGGGGAGCCATCAGCCCCAGCATTTT.

There are a few counts of this clonotype. J is TRBJ1-1 and V is TRBV6-2 or TRBV6-3; D is uncertain. The germline V gene encodes CDR1 MNHEY and CDR2 SVGEGT. The CDR3 has 13 residues. V dropped 6 bases and J dropped 6 bases, with 14 bases sitting between them. The CDR3 region has the DNA TGTGCCAGCAGCCCCATGGATTACGCTGAAGCTTTCTTT. Its protein is CASSPMDYAEAFF.

This clonotype has only a few counts. The V and J genes are TRBV29-1 and TRBJ2-7; D remains unclear. From germline, CDR1 is SQVTM and CDR2 ANQGSEA. This CDR3 contains 15 residues. V lost 2 bases and J lost 7, with 21 bases in between. The CDR3 here is CSVEQTGVSPLEQYF. CDR3 nucleotide sequence: TGCAGCGTTGAACAAACCGGAGTGAGTCCCCTTGAGCAGTACTTC.

This chain joins TRBV27 and TRBJ2-7; D gene ambiguous. This CDR3 is 12 amino acids long. V gave up 3 bases and J gave up 4 bases, with 7 bases separating them. Germline-derived CDR1 and CDR2 are MNHEY and SMNVEV (reference sequence). The DNA of the CDR3 is TGTGCCAGCAGTTTTAATTGGTACGAGCAGTACTTC. Its translation: CASSFNWYEQYF.

This clonotype was recorded many times. V and J are TRBV5-1 and TRBJ2-1; 7 bases map to TRBD1. Germline trimming cut 4 bases from V and 0 bases from J; bases unmatched to any gene: 1. The CDR3 consists of 14 residues. Per the germline V gene, CDR1 is SGHRS and CDR2 is YFSETQ. The CDR3 coding sequence is TGCGCCAGCAGCGAGGGGGCCTCCTACAATGAGCAGTTCTTC. This translates into CASSEGASYNEQFF.

The chain combines TRBV15 with TRBJ1-1; D gene uncertain. Germline CDR1 LNHNV, CDR2 YYDKDF (reference sequence). Trimming shortened V by 5 bases and J by 1 base, and 11 bases separated the two germline ends. This CDR3 is 14 amino acids long. The CDR3 loop is CATSPDLGNTEAFF. The CDR3 DNA reads as TGTGCCACCAGCCCAGATTTAGGGAACACTGAAGCTTTCTTT.

This clonotype showed up just a few times. The chain joins TRBV4-3 to TRBJ2-1; no clear D gene. Germline CDR1 LGHNA, CDR2 YSLEER. The CDR3 extends over 14 amino acids. V was trimmed by 0 bases and J by 10 bases, leaving 13 bases between them. The CDR3 sequence: CASSQEIAGQEQFF. The CDR3 DNA sequence: TGCGCCAGCAGCCAAGAGATAGCTGGCCAGGAGCAGTTCTTC.

This clonotype appeared a few times. The gene calls are TRBV3-1 and TRBJ2-1; 14 nucleotides agree with TRBD2. The CDR3 totals 15 residues. Germline CDR1 and CDR2: LGHDT and YNNKEL (reference sequence). The V gene end was trimmed by 3 bases and the J gene end by 8 bases; junction bases not matched to a gene: 3. The CDR3 sequence is CASSQGTSGGYEQFF. The CDR3, as DNA: TGTGCCAGCAGCCAGGGGACTAGCGGGGGATATGAGCAGTTCTTC.

This clonotype was found a few times. The chain carries TRBV6-2 or TRBV6-3 and TRBJ2-7; D remains ambiguous. Germline-derived CDR1 and CDR2 are MNHEY and SVGEGT. Trimming removed 2 bases at V and 5 bases at J, with 19 bases between. There are 16 residues in the CDR3. As DNA, the CDR3 is TGTGCCAGCAGTTACGATGCGGAAATAGGAACCCACGAGCAGTACTTC. Its protein product is CASSYDAEIGTHEQYF.

The genes are TRBV9 and TRBJ2-3; TRBD1 matches at 7 bases. The CDR3 is 16 residues long. The V and J ends lost 2 bases and 2 bases, in that order; junction bases with no gene match: 8. Per the germline V gene, CDR1 is SGDLS and CDR2 is YYNGEE. This CDR3 reads CASSVGWTGPTDTQYF. The DNA for the CDR3 is TGTGCCAGCAGCGTGGGTTGGACAGGTCCCACAGATACGCAGTATTTT.

The chain combines TRBV20-1 with TRBJ2-7; 7 bases agree with TRBD2. Germline V gene lookup returns CDR1 DFQATT and CDR2 SNEGSKA (reference sequence). CDR3 size: 14 residues. Trimming at V came to 5 bases and at J to 6 bases, leaving 13 bases not matched to a gene. The DNA of the CDR3 is TGCAGTGCTTACTATTCTGGGAGGGTTCGCGAGCAGTACTTC. Its translation is CSAYYSGRVREQYF.

This chain uses TRBV19 with TRBJ1-1, with 10 bases identical to TRBD1. Losses at the gene ends were 7 bases for V and 6 bases for J; bases not matched to a gene: 5. This CDR3 has 13 amino acids. The germline V gene has CDR1 LNHDA and CDR2 SQIVND (reference sequence). CDR3 in DNA: TGTGCCAGTAAGGACAGGGGGTTCTCTGAAGCTTTCTTT. As protein: CASKDRGFSEAFF. Using reference TRBV19 and TRBJ1-1 for the parts outside the CDR3, the full variable domain is DGGITQSPKYLFRKEGQNVTLSCEQNLNHDAMYWYRQDPGQGLRLIYYSQIVNDFQKGDIAEGYSVSREKKESFPLTVTSAQKNPTAFYLCASKDRGFSEAFFGQGTRLTVV.

The chain joins TRBV11-2 to TRBJ2-5, with a tentative D call TRBD1 (5 bases). The germline CDR1 and CDR2 sequences are SGHAT and FQNNGV. The germline V and J ends were trimmed by 4 bases and 5 bases, with 20 bases remaining between them. The CDR3 totals 16 residues. CDR3 amino acids: CASSYEDTIVAETQYF. The CDR3 nucleotides read TGTGCCAGCAGCTACGAGGACACCATAGTGGCGGAGACCCAGTACTTC.

In its sample, this clonotype was seen many times. This chain joins TRBV12-3 or TRBV12-4 and TRBJ2-3, with a tentative D call TRBD2 (5 bases). The ends were cut back, 3 bases at V and 2 bases at J, with 12 bases in the middle. There are 15 residues in the CDR3. The CDR3 spells CASSFGGGFTDTQYF. The CDR3 DNA follows: TGTGCCAGCAGTTTCGGCGGCGGGTTCACAGATACGCAGTATTTT.

The CDR3: CASSARGQGVSEQFF. Written as DNA, the CDR3 is TGTGCCAGCAGCGCCCGCGGACAGGGGGTGAGTGAGCAGTTCTTC. This chain joins TRBV9 and TRBJ2-1; TRBD1 matches at 10 bases. Looked up from germline, CDR1 is SGDLS and CDR2 is YYNGEE. The V segment lost 3 bases and the J segment 9 bases; nucleotides outside the gene matches: 9. This CDR3 spans 15 amino acids.

The chain uses TRBV6-1 and TRBJ1-2; a weak D match, TRBD1 (6 bases). This CDR3 comprises 14 residues. Trimming cost V 7 bases and J 2 bases, with 14 bases left between them. The germline V gene encodes CDR1 MNHNS and CDR2 SASEGT. This chain's CDR3 is CASTAGAQNYGYTF. CDR3 nucleotides: TGTGCCAGCACGGCAGGGGCCCAGAACTATGGCTACACCTTC.

A few counts support this clonotype. V and J are TRBV29-1 and TRBJ2-3; D is unclear. In germline, CDR1 is SQVTM, CDR2 ANQGSEA. CDR3 length: 15 residues. Trimming took off 2 bases at V and 2 bases at J, with 14 bases between the two ends. The CDR3: CSVEWSLGPTDTQYF. CDR3 bases: TGCAGCGTTGAATGGTCCCTAGGCCCCACAGATACGCAGTATTTT.

This clonotype was found a few times. A single base separates this from a much larger clone, so it may be a read error. Since no conserved phenylalanine or tryptophan closes the CDR3, a read error is the likely cause. CDR3 protein: CSVAVTNTGELFY. The DNA of the CDR3 is TGCAGCGTAGCTGTGACGAACACCGGGGAGCTGTTTTAT. V and J are TRBV29-1 and TRBJ2-2; unclear D gene. Deletions cut 6 bases from V and 0 bases from J, with 8 bases between. Germline V gene data show CDR1 as SQVTM and CDR2 as ANQGSEA. This CDR3 has 13 residues.

A few counts support this clonotype. The chain combines TRBV28 with TRBJ2-7, with D possibly being TRBD1 (6 bases). The CDR3 extends over 14 amino acids. Germline lookup yields CDR1 MDHEN and CDR2 SYDVKM. The V end lost 5 bases, the J end lost 3 bases, and 14 bases lay between the germline ends. In DNA, the CDR3 is TGTGCCAGCAGTACCCCAGGGGTAGTCTACGAGCAGTACTTC. This sequence encodes CASSTPGVVYEQYF.

This clonotype has just a few counts. This rearrangement joins TRBV25-1 to TRBJ2-7; D is ambiguous. Germline V gives CDR1 MGHDK, CDR2 SYGVNS. This CDR3 has 8 amino acids. The CDR3 bases are TGTCCGACCTACGAGCAGTACTTC. Translated, it gives CPTYEQYF.

The sample holds a few counts of this clonotype. V is TRBV12-3 or TRBV12-4 and J is TRBJ2-5; tentatively, D is TRBD1 or TRBD2 (7 bases each). The V and J ends lost 5 bases and 5 bases respectively, with 21 bases between them. The CDR3 contains 16 residues. The CDR3 region has the DNA TGTGCCAGCAGTCAAAGACAGGGTCAGGGGGGGGAGACCCAGTACTTC. Its protein product is CASSQRQGQGGETQYF.